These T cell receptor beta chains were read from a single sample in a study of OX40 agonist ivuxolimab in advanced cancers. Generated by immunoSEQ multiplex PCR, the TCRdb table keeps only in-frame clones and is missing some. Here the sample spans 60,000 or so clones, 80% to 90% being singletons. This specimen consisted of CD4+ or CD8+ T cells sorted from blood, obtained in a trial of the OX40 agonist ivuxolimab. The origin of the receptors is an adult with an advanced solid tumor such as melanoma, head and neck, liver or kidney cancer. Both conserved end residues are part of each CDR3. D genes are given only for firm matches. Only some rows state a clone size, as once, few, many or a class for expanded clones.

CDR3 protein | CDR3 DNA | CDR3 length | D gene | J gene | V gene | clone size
CASINQGTLAGSPLHF | TGTGCCAGCATTAATCAAGGGACGCTTGCTGGCTCACCCCTCCACTTT | 16 | NA | TRBJ1-6 | TRBV2 | few
CASSSGQGAYNEQFF | TGTGCCAGCAGCTCCGGACAGGGGGCCTACAATGAGCAGTTCTTC | 15 | TRBD1 | TRBJ2-1 | TRBV7-2 | NA
CASSEMSGIYGYTF | TGTGCCAGCAGTGAAATGTCAGGGATCTATGGCTACACCTTC | 14 | NA | TRBJ1-2 | TRBV2 | NA
CASRYGGHTDTQYF | TGTGCCAGTCGTTACGGCGGGCACACAGATACGCAGTATTTT | 14 | NA | TRBJ2-3 | TRBV5-6 | NA
CASSEGRDYGYTF | TGCGCCAGCAGTGAGGGCCGCGACTATGGCTACACCTTC | 13 | NA | TRBJ1-2 | TRBV10-1 | NA
CASSAGIQAFF | TGTGCCAGCAGTGCGGGGATACAAGCTTTCTTT | 11 | NA | TRBJ1-1 | TRBV5-6 | few
CAIRLAAKDTDTQYF | TGTGCCATCAGGCTAGCGGCTAAGGACACAGATACGCAGTATTTT | 15 | TRBD2 | TRBJ2-3 | TRBV10-3 | NA
CASSIRDREGGYTF | TGTGCCAGTAGTATCCGAGACAGGGAAGGTGGCTACACCTTC | 14 | TRBD1 | TRBJ1-2 | TRBV19 | NA
CASSWDKGARETQYF | TGCGCCAGCAGCTGGGATAAAGGGGCCCGAGAGACCCAGTACTTC | 15 | NA | TRBJ2-5 | TRBV5-1 | NA
CASSARGRENSPLHF | TGTGCCAGCAGCGCCCGGGGCAGGGAAAACTCACCCCTCCACTTT | 15 | NA | TRBJ1-6 | TRBV7-2 | once
CASKGEANQPQHF | TGTGCCAGTAAGGGGGAGGCAAATCAGCCCCAGCATTTT | 13 | NA | TRBJ1-5 | TRBV19 | NA
CASSPRGSYEQYF | TGTGCCAGCAGCCCCCGGGGTAGCTACGAGCAGTACTTC | 13 | NA | TRBJ2-7 | TRBV7-8 | NA
CASSSPVGTDNTEAFF | TGTGCCAGCAGTTCTCCTGTAGGGACGGATAACACTGAAGCTTTCTTT | 16 | NA | TRBJ1-1 | TRBV28 | NA
CASSYMSGTGGNTEAFF | TGTGCCAGCTCATATATGTCCGGGACAGGGGGGAACACTGAAGCTTTCTTT | 17 | TRBD1 | TRBJ1-1 | TRBV18 | NA
CASSYTAGELFF | TGTGCCAGCAGTTATACGGCCGGGGAGCTGTTTTTT | 12 | NA | TRBJ2-2 | TRBV6-6 | NA
CASSIRHILTDTQYF | TGTGCCAGTAGTATCAGACACATCCTCACAGATACGCAGTATTTT | 15 | NA | TRBJ2-3 | TRBV19 | NA
CASRVQGVNTEAFF | TGTGCCAGCAGGGTACAGGGTGTGAACACTGAAGCTTTCTTT | 14 | NA | TRBJ1-1 | TRBV5-4 | NA
CASSPQGGQPQHF | TGTGCCAGCAGCCCACAGGGGGGGCAGCCCCAGCATTTT | 13 | TRBD1 | TRBJ1-5 | TRBV7-2 | NA
CATRVGVGSYEQYF | TGTGCCACCAGGGTGGGCGTCGGCTCCTACGAGCAGTACTTC | 14 | NA | TRBJ2-7 | TRBV6-5 | NA
CASSMGRGNEKLFF | TGTGCCAGCAGTATGGGCAGGGGGAATGAAAAACTGTTTTTT | 14 | TRBD1 | TRBJ1-4 | TRBV5-4 | NA
CASSQEGASYNSPLHF | TGCGCCAGCAGCCAAGAGGGGGCGTCCTATAATTCACCCCTCCACTTT | 16 | NA | TRBJ1-6 | TRBV4-1 | few
CASSLGQGGPQYF | TGTGCCAGCAGCCTTGGACAGGGGGGTCCCCAGTACTTC | 13 | TRBD1 | TRBJ2-5 | TRBV7-9 | NA
CASSYPGIPAYEQYF | TGTGCCAGCAGTTATCCGGGCATACCGGCCTACGAGCAGTACTTC | 15 | NA | TRBJ2-7 | TRBV6-6 | NA
CASSQGGLHEDTQYF | TGTGCCAGCAGCCAAGGAGGTCTCCACGAAGATACGCAGTATTTT | 15 | NA | TRBJ2-3 | TRBV4-2 | NA
CASSSGTGSPNTEAFF | TGCGCCAGCAGCTCCGGGACAGGTTCCCCTAACACTGAAGCTTTCTTT | 16 | TRBD1 | TRBJ1-1 | TRBV5-1 | NA
CASRYQTVTGELFF | TGTGCCAGTAGGTATCAGACGGTCACCGGGGAGCTGTTTTTT | 14 | NA | TRBJ2-2 | TRBV19 | NA
CASSSGTVNEQFF | TGTGCCAGCAGCTCCGGGACAGTCAATGAGCAGTTCTTC | 13 | TRBD1 | TRBJ2-1 | TRBV11-3 | few
CASQQGRIEKLFF | TGCGCCAGTCAGCAGGGGAGAATAGAAAAACTGTTTTTT | 13 | NA | TRBJ1-4 | TRBV10-2 | NA
CASSLRLSGGRTDTQYF | TGCGCCAGCAGCTTGAGACTTAGCGGGGGCCGCACAGATACGCAGTATTTT | 17 | TRBD2 | TRBJ2-3 | TRBV5-1 | NA
CASSFAAGQGKNEQYF | TGCGCCAGCAGCTTTGCGGCTGGACAGGGGAAGAACGAGCAGTACTTC | 16 | TRBD1 | TRBJ2-7 | TRBV5-1 | once
CASSQGQGRTDTQYF | TGTGCCAGCAGCCAAGGTCAGGGACGGACAGATACGCAGTATTTT | 15 | NA | TRBJ2-3 | TRBV4-2 | NA
CASSAQGTAYEQYF | TGTGCCAGCAGTGCCCAGGGGACAGCCTACGAGCAGTACTTC | 14 | TRBD1 | TRBJ2-7 | TRBV27 | NA
CASSPQGEGELFF | TGTGCCAGTAGTCCCCAGGGAGAGGGGGAGCTGTTTTTT | 13 | NA | TRBJ2-2 | TRBV19 | once
CASSDKGIANTGELFF | TGTGCCAGCAGCGATAAAGGGATCGCGAACACCGGGGAGCTGTTTTTT | 16 | NA | TRBJ2-2 | TRBV5-5 | NA
CASRRAGGRTDTQYF | TGTGCCAGCAGGAGAGCGGGGGGCCGCACAGATACGCAGTATTTT | 15 | TRBD2 | TRBJ2-3 | TRBV14 | NA
CASSFERANEKLFF | TGCGCCAGCAGCTTCGAGAGGGCTAATGAAAAACTGTTTTTT | 14 | NA | TRBJ1-4 | TRBV5-1 | once
CASSSSDRNTEAFF | TGTGCCAGCAGTTCCTCGGACAGGAACACTGAAGCTTTCTTT | 14 | NA | TRBJ1-1 | TRBV6-5 | once
CASSRTGGASGYTF | TGTGCCAGCAGTAGGACAGGGGGCGCGAGTGGCTACACCTTC | 14 | TRBD1 | TRBJ1-2 | TRBV25-1 | NA
CAWSVGGSTQYF | TGTGCCTGGAGTGTAGGAGGAAGTACGCAGTATTTT | 12 | NA | TRBJ2-3 | TRBV30 | NA
CATTRDRVKGNTIYF | TGTGCCACCACCCGGGACAGGGTAAAAGGAAACACCATATATTTT | 15 | TRBD1 | TRBJ1-3 | TRBV19 | NA
CASSQGQTYGYTF | TGTGCCAGCAGCCAAGGACAGACCTATGGCTACACCTTC | 13 | NA | TRBJ1-2 | TRBV4-2 | NA
CASSDGPGEAFF | TGTGCCAGCAGTGATGGTCCGGGTGAAGCTTTCTTT | 12 | NA | TRBJ1-1 | TRBV2 | NA
CASKGLSQHNEQFF | TGTGCCAGCAAGGGACTATCCCAGCACAATGAGCAGTTCTTC | 14 | TRBD2 | TRBJ2-1 | TRBV2 | NA
CASSFEQGPLHF | TGTGCCAGCAGCTTTGAGCAGGGACCCCTCCACTTT | 12 | NA | TRBJ1-6 | TRBV13 | NA
CASSLTVVQPQHF | TGTGCCAGTAGTCTAACAGTGGTTCAGCCCCAGCATTTT | 13 | NA | TRBJ1-5 | TRBV19 | NA
CASSPAEGTVTGELFF | TGTGCCAGCTCACCAGCGGAGGGGACAGTCACCGGGGAGCTGTTTTTT | 16 | NA | TRBJ2-2 | TRBV18 | NA
CASSQDMRVQEQYF | TGCGCCAGCAGCCAAGATATGAGGGTTCAGGAGCAGTACTTC | 14 | NA | TRBJ2-7 | TRBV5-5 | NA
CASSQEYLAGANNEQFF | TGCGCCAGCAGCCAAGAGTATCTAGCGGGAGCTAACAATGAGCAGTTCTTC | 17 | TRBD2 | TRBJ2-1 | TRBV4-1 | NA